This TCR beta chain is drawn from a study of early T cells in non-severe SARS-CoV-2 infection. V lost 4 bases, J lost 4 bases, and 10 bases lay in between. Germline V gene lookup returns CDR1 LGHDT and CDR2 YNNKEL (reference sequence). This CDR3 contains 14 residues. TCRdb redid the calling of the 5' RACE reads with MiXCR, one entry per CDR3 protein. The table shows 70,000 to 90,000 distinct CDR3 sequences, with 11% occurring only once. This clonotype originated in an adult who was a healthcare worker with PCR-confirmed SARS-CoV-2 infection or an uninfected control (not recorded which). Sample: whole blood. The gene calls are TRBV3-1 and TRBJ2-2; possibly TRBD2 for D (7 bases). CDR3 region: CASSRGGGTGELFF. Here the CDR3 DNA reads TGTGCCAGCAGCCGAGGGGGGGGCACCGGGGAGCTGTTTTTT.